The 19 T cell receptor beta chains in this list originate from one sample, sequenced in a study of multiple sclerosis patients with progressive multifocal leukoencephalopathy. Some clones are missing from TCRdb's copy, which holds only in-frame ones; the method was immunoSEQ multiplex PCR. The sample has tens of thousands of clones; roughly 91% are singletons. Time point reported: about six months of natalizumab therapy. The sample was PBMCs, taken from a patient treated with natalizumab. The receptors come from a human donor with multiple sclerosis.

The chain links TRBV7-2 to TRBJ2-7; the D is unclear. The CDR3 extends over 14 amino acids. V was cut by 5 bases and J by 6 bases, with 17 bases left in between. Germline CDR1 and CDR2: SGHTA and FQGNSA. CDR3 in amino acids: CASSPSQVSGEQYF. Written as DNA, the CDR3 is TGTGCCAGCAGCCCCAGCCAGGTCTCGGGCGAGCAGTACTTC. The complete variable domain, with remaining parts taken from reference TRBV7-2 and TRBJ2-7, reads GAGVSQSPSNKVTEKGKDVELRCDPISGHTALYWYRQSLGQGLEFLIYFQGNSAPDKSGLPSDRFSAERTGGSVSTLTIQRTQQEDSAVYLCASSPSQVSGEQYFGPGTRLTVT.

The genes are TRBV2 and TRBJ2-7; D gene unclear. Germline CDR1 and CDR2: SNHLY and FYNNEI. The V end lost 8 bases, the J end lost 2 bases, and 16 bases lay between the germline ends. CDR3 size: 14 residues. The CDR3 DNA is TGTGCCAGCGTGGAACTGACCCGGACCTACGAGCAGTACTTC. Amino acids: CASVELTRTYEQYF.

The chain employs TRBV5-1 and TRBJ2-3; 10 positions agree with TRBD2. CDR3 length: 17 residues. Germline trimming cut 2 bases from V and 3 bases from J; bases unmatched to any gene: 9. Germline CDR1 SGHRS, CDR2 YFSETQ. DNA for the CDR3: TGCGCCAGCAGCTTCGATTCTAGCGGGAGAGGTACAGATACGCAGTATTTT. This encodes CASSFDSSGRGTDTQYF.

J is TRBJ2-5 and V is TRBV19, with a weak D call TRBD1 (6 bases). This CDR3 has 15 residues. V was shortened by 3 bases and J by 4 bases, with 15 bases between the two germline ends. CDR1 LNHDA and CDR2 SQIVND come from the germline V gene (reference sequence). The CDR3 loop is CASSMGQGFGETQYF. The CDR3 DNA is TGTGCCAGTAGTATGGGTCAGGGGTTTGGAGAGACCCAGTACTTC.

The V and J genes are TRBV4-3 and TRBJ2-1; maybe TRBD2 (5 bases). Trimming pared 0 bases from V and 9 bases from J, leaving 12 bases between. CDR3 length: 14 amino acids. The germline V gene has CDR1 LGHNA and CDR2 YSLEER. The CDR3 loop is CASSQDQTISEQFF. The CDR3 nucleotides are TGCGCCAGCAGCCAAGATCAGACTATCAGTGAGCAGTTCTTC.

V is TRBV7-2 and J is TRBJ2-3; 14 bases are a match to TRBD2. V lost 6 bases and J lost 7; bases outside the gene matches: 9. The CDR3 is 16 residues long. CDR1 and CDR2 (germline): SGHTA, FQGNSA. The CDR3 here is CASRYGLAGGENTQYF. The CDR3 DNA reads as TGTGCCAGCAGATATGGACTAGCGGGAGGAGAGAATACGCAGTATTTT.

The V gene is TRBV19, the J gene TRBJ2-7, with D hard to call. This CDR3 is built from 12 residues. CDR1 and CDR2 from the germline V gene are LNHDA and SQIVND (reference sequence). Between the trimmed V and J ends, which lost 2 bases and 6 bases, there was a span of 8 bases. DNA of the CDR3: TGTGCCAGTAGTATATCTAGTGGCGAGCAGTACTTC. This codes for CASSISSGEQYF.

The V and J genes are TRBV28 and TRBJ1-1; tentative D call: TRBD1 (5 bases). V was shortened by 8 bases and J by 4 bases, with 17 bases between the two germline ends. Germline V gene lookup returns CDR1 MDHEN and CDR2 SYDVKM. The CDR3 extends over 14 amino acids. The CDR3 region is CASSPGRPATEAFF. The CDR3 DNA reads as TGTGCCAGCTCCCCAGGGAGGCCGGCCACTGAAGCTTTCTTT. Variable domain in full (rest from reference TRBV28 and TRBJ1-1): DVKVTQSSRYLVKRTGEKVFLECVQDMDHENMFWYRQDPGLGLRLIYFSYDVKMKEKGDIPEGYSVSREKKERFSLILESASTNQTSMYLCASSPGRPATEAFFGQGTRLTVV.

The chain uses TRBV6-5 and TRBJ2-7, with 11 positions matching TRBD2. The germline CDR1 and CDR2 sequences are MNHEY and SVGAGI. The CDR3 is made up of 13 amino acids. The junction had 3 bases not matched to a gene; V was cut back by 7 bases and J by 4 bases. CDR3 nucleotides: TGTGCCAGCAACTTAGCGGGAGGGTACGAGCAGTACTTC. Protein: CASNLAGGYEQYF.

This clone was recorded once. This chain uses TRBV11-2 with TRBJ2-5; 7 bases map to TRBD2. The better agreement between TRBJ2-7 and the DNA end casts doubt on the J call. Germline V CDR1 and CDR2: SGHAT, FQNNGV. CDR3 size: 16 residues. The CDR3 nucleotides read TGTGCCAGCAGCTTAGATCAGGCGGGAGCTCCCTACGAGCAGTACTTC. It codes for CASSLDQAGAPYEQYF.

This chain connects TRBV27 to TRBJ2-3, with 7 nucleotides matching TRBD2. With V trimmed by 7 bases and J by 5 bases, 9 bases remained unmatched. The CDR3 has 14 residues. Per germline, CDR1 MNHEY and CDR2 SMNVEV (reference sequence). This chain's CDR3 is CASTPTGEGDTQYF. In DNA, the CDR3 is TGTGCCAGCACCCCGACCGGGGAGGGAGATACGCAGTATTTT.

The rearrangement uses TRBV19 and TRBJ2-3, with TRBD1 as a possible D gene (5 bases). Germline V gives CDR1 LNHDA, CDR2 SQIVND (reference sequence). V lost 3 bases and J lost 4, with 17 bases in between. CDR3 size: 16 residues. CDR3 in DNA: TGTGCCAGTAGTATCGGATTTAAAGGGGCGTCAGATACGCAGTATTTT. Translated, it gives CASSIGFKGASDTQYF.

The chain recombines TRBV18 with TRBJ1-5, with 7 bases aligning to TRBD1. Germline V CDR1 and CDR2: KGHSH, LQKENI. This CDR3 spans 15 amino acids. The trim removed 6 bases at V and 0 bases at J, leaving 5 bases unmatched. The DNA of the CDR3 is TGTGCCAGCTCCCTGGGACAGAATAGCAATCAGCCCCAGCATTTT. Its protein is CASSLGQNSNQPQHF.

The chain carries TRBV6-5 and TRBJ1-5; D perhaps matches TRBD1 (5 bases). Germline assignment: CDR1 MNHEY and CDR2 SVGAGI. The CDR3 is 14 amino acids. V gave up 4 bases and J gave up 4 bases, with 11 bases separating them. The CDR3 nucleotides read TGTGCCAGCAGTTCCCTCGGGGGGAATCAGCCCCAGCATTTT. It yields the protein CASSSLGGNQPQHF.

The CDR3 protein is CAWSPRTEAFF. CDR3 DNA sequence: TGTGCCTGGAGCCCCCGGACCGAAGCTTTCTTT. The chain combines TRBV30 with TRBJ1-1; D remains ambiguous. The germline V gene encodes CDR1 GTSNPN and CDR2 SVGIG (reference sequence). The CDR3 sequence is 11 residues long. Between the trimmed V and J ends, which lost 3 bases and 8 bases, there was a span of 10 bases. The full variable domain, completed using reference TRBV30 and TRBJ1-1, is SQTIHQWPATLVQPVGSPLSLECTVEGTSNPNLYWYRQAAGRGLQLLFYSVGIGQISSEVPQNLSASRPQDRQFILSSKKLLLSDSGFYLCAWSPRTEAFFGQGTRLTVV.

The chain couples TRBV7-2 to TRBJ1-1; D unclear. This CDR3 spans 14 amino acids. CDR1 is SGHTA, CDR2 FQGNSA, per germline. Trimming removed 5 bases from V and 0 bases from J, with 10 bases in between. DNA of the CDR3: TGTGCCAGCAGCCTAGGACGGGTGAACACTGAAGCTTTCTTT. Protein product: CASSLGRVNTEAFF.

The V and J genes are TRBV5-1 and TRBJ1-1; perhaps TRBD1 as D (5 bases). The CDR3 runs 13 residues. Germline V gene lookup returns CDR1 SGHRS and CDR2 YFSETQ. V lost 0 bases, J lost 8 bases, and 11 bases lay in between. As DNA, the CDR3 is TGCGCCAGCAGCTTGGGGGGCCGGGAAGAAGCTTTCTTT. This gives the protein CASSLGGREEAFF.

This clone is a singleton in its sample. This rearrangement joins TRBV10-3 to TRBJ2-6; D is unresolved. This CDR3 has 14 amino acids. V was clipped by 0 bases and J by 3 bases, with 3 bases between them. The germline gives CDR1 ENHRY, CDR2 SYGVKD. The CDR3 loop reads CAISESFGANVLTF. In DNA form, the CDR3 reads TGTGCCATCAGTGAGTCGTTTGGGGCCAACGTCCTGACTTTC.

The V call is TRBV11-2, the J call TRBJ2-3, with 8 bases lining up with TRBD2. Unmatched junction bases numbered 5, after V lost 5 bases and J lost 10 bases. The V gene's germline CDR1 is SGHAT and CDR2 FQNNGV. The CDR3 contains 12 residues. The CDR3 spells CASSPTSVAQYF. The CDR3 DNA follows: TGTGCCAGCAGCCCGACTAGCGTCGCGCAGTATTTT.